The 27 T cell receptor beta chains presented below share a single source sample, sequenced in a study of T cell repertoires in cytomegalovirus infection. Each CDR3 protein gets one entry after TCRdb re-called the reads with MiXCR. This table holds hundreds of thousands of distinct CDR3 sequences, around a third found once. The antigens for these receptors are not known. This sample comprised cultured PBMCs, obtained from culture after CMV antigen stimulation. Source of these receptors: a human donor in good health (CMV status not recorded). Some clones in this sample may be carry-over from other donors' samples.

The chain has TRBV7-2 and TRBJ1-5; D remains unclear. V dropped 1 base and J dropped 4 bases, with 11 bases sitting between them. The germline gives CDR1 SGHTA, CDR2 FQGNSA. The CDR3 is 15 amino acids. The CDR3 protein is CASSLVVKPNQPQHF. CDR3 nucleotides: TGTGCCAGCAGCTTAGTGGTGAAGCCAAATCAGCCCCAGCATTTT.

The rearrangement joins TRBV29-1 to TRBJ2-6; D remains ambiguous. The length of the CDR3 is 12 residues. Germline CDR1 reads SQVTM; CDR2 reads ANQGSEA. Trimming removed 4 bases from V and 2 bases from J, with 3 bases in between. The CDR3 DNA sequence: TGCAGCGTTGGAACTGGGGCCAACGTCCTGACTTTC. Translation: CSVGTGANVLTF.

The chain employs TRBV7-9 and TRBJ1-4; no clear D gene. The CDR3 has 15 residues. Germline V gene data show CDR1 as SEHNR and CDR2 as FQNEAQ (reference sequence). The V and J ends lost 8 bases and 0 bases respectively, with 13 bases between them. In DNA, the CDR3 is TGTGCCAGCCATTCATCAGTCGCAACTAATGAAAAACTGTTTTTT. Residues: CASHSSVATNEKLFF.

This clonotype was found a few times. The chain recombines TRBV4-3 with TRBJ2-7; the match to TRBD2 covers 13 bases. From germline, CDR1 is LGHNA and CDR2 YSLEER. V was pared by 0 bases and J by 3 bases, with 11 bases of the junction left unmatched. This CDR3 has 19 amino acids. CDR3 nucleotide sequence: TGCGCCAGCAGCCAAGAAGGGACTAGCGGGACTTCAAGGGACTACGAGCAGTACTTC. Its translation is CASSQEGTSGTSRDYEQYF.

The chain is built from TRBV15 and TRBJ1-3, with a tentative D call TRBD1 (6 bases). Looked up from germline, CDR1 is LNHNV and CDR2 is YYDKDF (reference sequence). V lost 8 bases and J lost 0, with 14 bases in between. The CDR3 runs to 15 residues. CDR3 coding DNA: TGTGCCACCGAACAGGGAGCAAACTCTGGAAACACCATATATTTT. This codes for CATEQGANSGNTIYF.

V gene TRBV7-8 combines with J gene TRBJ1-5, with D uncertain. CDR3 length: 15 amino acids. Deletions cut 1 base from V and 2 bases from J, with 9 bases between. CDR1 and CDR2 (germline): SGHVS, FQNEAQ. The CDR3 loop is CASSLGPSGNQPQHF. The CDR3 DNA follows: TGTGCCAGCAGCTTAGGTCCTAGCGGCAATCAGCCCCAGCATTTT. The full variable domain, completed using reference TRBV7-8 and TRBJ1-5, is GAGVSQSPRYKVAKRGQDVALRCDPISGHVSLFWYQQALGQGPEFLTYFQNEAQLDKSGLPSDRFFAERPEGSVSTLKIQRTQQEDSAVYLCASSLGPSGNQPQHFGDGTRLSIL.

This clonotype was detected only a few times. V and J are TRBV4-3 and TRBJ1-5; no reliable D call. The V end lost 3 bases, the J end lost 4 bases, and 7 bases lay between the germline ends. The length of the CDR3 is 13 residues. Germline V gene sequence: CDR1 LGHNA, CDR2 YSLEER. The CDR3 protein is CASSQSLNQPQHF. The DNA of the CDR3 is TGCGCCAGCAGCCAGAGTCTAAATCAGCCCCAGCATTTT.

This clonotype was detected ten times or more. The rearrangement uses TRBV7-2 and TRBJ2-7, with 8 positions matching TRBD1. Per germline, CDR1 SGHTA and CDR2 FQGNSA. There are 15 residues in the CDR3. V lost 5 bases to trimming and J lost 10 bases; unmatched junction nucleotides: 16. CDR3 sequence: CASSTRQGRLGRQYF. In nucleotides, the CDR3 is TGTGCCAGCAGCACCCGACAGGGGAGGTTAGGTAGACAGTACTTC.

V usage is TRBV11-2 and J usage is TRBJ2-3, with D perhaps TRBD2 (6 bases). The germline V gene encodes CDR1 SGHAT and CDR2 FQNNGV. With 4 bases removed from V and 2 bases from J, the gap between germline ends came to 7 bases. This CDR3 is 13 amino acids long. This CDR3 reads CASSWDFTDTQYF. CDR3 nucleotides: TGTGCCAGCAGCTGGGACTTCACAGATACGCAGTATTTT.

This clonotype was counted a few times. The rearrangement uses TRBV7-2 and TRBJ2-5; TRBD1 is a possible D gene (6 bases). Germline assignment: CDR1 SGHTA and CDR2 FQGNSA. The V end was cut by 1 base, the J end by 5 bases, with 8 bases between. The CDR3 covers 13 residues. CDR3 loop: CASSLVTGETQYF. The CDR3 DNA is TGTGCCAGCAGCTTAGTAACAGGGGAGACCCAGTACTTC.

This clonotype appeared many times. The chain couples TRBV7-2 to TRBJ2-5; 7 positions agree with TRBD2. The CDR3 sequence is 16 residues long. CDR1 is SGHTA, CDR2 FQGNSA, per germline. The trim removed 0 bases at V and 1 base at J, leaving 5 bases unmatched. The DNA of the CDR3 is TGTGCCAGCAGCTTAGCGCTCTCTAGCGGCCAAGAGACCCAGTACTTC. Translation: CASSLALSSGQETQYF.

The DNA of the CDR3 is TGCAGTGCTAGAGATCCCGCTAGCGGGAGGCGGAATGAGCAGTTCTTC. It codes for CSARDPASGRRNEQFF. The chain recombines TRBV20-1 with TRBJ2-1; 11 bases align to TRBD2. Germline values: CDR1 DFQATT, CDR2 SNEGSKA (reference sequence). V was clipped by 0 bases and J by 7 bases; unmatched bases: 8. The CDR3 is made up of 16 amino acids.

This clonotype was counted only a few times. The chain carries TRBV7-2 and TRBJ2-7; 9 bases are a match to TRBD2. Germline V gene lookup returns CDR1 SGHTA and CDR2 FQGNSA. The CDR3 has 16 amino acids. Germline trimming cut 1 base from V and 4 bases from J; bases unmatched to any gene: 8. The CDR3, as DNA: TGTGCCAGCAGCTTAGATGTAGCGGGAGTTAATTACGAGCAGTACTTC. Its translation is CASSLDVAGVNYEQYF.

CDR3 in DNA: TGTGCCATCAGTGAGTGGGGGGACAGGGTCACCCTCAGAATGAACACTGAAGCTTTCTTT. It encodes CAISEWGDRVTLRMNTEAFF. The V gene is TRBV10-3, the J gene TRBJ1-1; 9 bases line up with TRBD1. Looked up from germline, CDR1 is ENHRY and CDR2 is SYGVKD. The CDR3 extends over 20 amino acids. V shed 1 base, J shed 0 bases, and the junction held 15 bases outside the gene matches.

The chain employs TRBV20-1 and TRBJ2-3; no firm D call. The CDR3 loop spans 12 amino acids. V dropped 2 bases and J dropped 6 bases, with 9 bases sitting between them. Germline CDR1 and CDR2: DFQATT and SNEGSKA (reference sequence). CDR3 loop: CSARRAVDTQYF. In DNA form, the CDR3 reads TGCAGTGCTAGAAGGGCGGTCGATACGCAGTATTTT.

This clonotype came up a few times. This chain links TRBV7-9 with TRBJ2-2; TRBD1 matches at 7 bases. The trim removed 1 base at V and 4 bases at J, leaving 18 bases unmatched. The CDR3 sequence is 20 residues long. Germline CDR1 reads SEHNR; CDR2 reads FQNEAQ (reference sequence). The CDR3 here is CASSLVSTGATRMATGELFF. CDR3 sequence (DNA): TGTGCCAGCAGCTTAGTCTCAACAGGGGCGACCCGAATGGCCACCGGGGAGCTGTTTTTT.

This clonotype came up many times. CDR3 protein: CASSLVLSGAEAFF. The CDR3 DNA is TGTGCCAGCAGCTTAGTACTTTCAGGTGCTGAAGCTTTCTTT. J is TRBJ1-1 and V is TRBV11-2; D is unresolved. The CDR3 has 14 residues. Trimming left V 1 base short and J 6 bases short, with 12 bases between. Germline V lookup: CDR1 SGHAT, CDR2 FQNNGV.

At least ten counts were recorded for this clonotype. The chain couples TRBV11-2 to TRBJ2-1; D tentatively reads TRBD1 or TRBD2 (5 bases each). Germline CDR1 is SGHAT and CDR2 is FQNNGV. The CDR3 totals 13 residues. V was clipped by 5 bases and J by 9 bases, with 14 bases between them. The CDR3: CASSPGTEGEQFF. The CDR3, as DNA: TGTGCCAGCAGCCCCGGGACCGAGGGTGAGCAGTTCTTC.

J is TRBJ1-6 and V is TRBV7-1; tentatively, D is TRBD1 (6 bases). TRBV7-1 falls under the ORF class, with uncertain function. V dropped 2 bases and J dropped 9 bases, with 11 bases sitting between them. The CDR3 spans 14 residues. The chain's CDR3 is CASSSNRGLSPLHF. The CDR3 DNA follows: TGTGCCAGCAGCTCAAATCGGGGGCTTTCACCCCTCCACTTT.

The chain has TRBV7-2 and TRBJ1-5, with 7 bases identical to TRBD1. Germline-derived CDR1 and CDR2 are SGHTA and FQGNSA. Unmatched junction bases numbered 6, after V lost 5 bases and J lost 5 bases. CDR3 length: 14 residues. CDR3 bases: TGTGCCAGCAGCCAGACAGGGAGAGATCAGCCCCAGCATTTT. This sequence encodes CASSQTGRDQPQHF. Using reference TRBV7-2 and TRBJ1-5 for the parts outside the CDR3, the full variable domain is GAGVSQSPSNKVTEKGKDVELRCDPISGHTALYWYRQSLGQGLEFLIYFQGNSAPDKSGLPSDRFSAERTGGSVSTLTIQRTQQEDSAVYLCASSQTGRDQPQHFGDGTRLSIL.

This clonotype was seen a few times. V gene TRBV7-2 combines with J gene TRBJ2-3; D remains unclear. Trimming left V 1 base short and J 6 bases short, with 8 bases between. Germline V gene lookup returns CDR1 SGHTA and CDR2 FQGNSA. There are 13 residues in the CDR3. The CDR3 here is CASSLDSGDTQYF. Written as DNA, the CDR3 is TGTGCCAGCAGCTTAGATAGTGGGGATACGCAGTATTTT.

V is TRBV27 and J is TRBJ2-1, with D maybe TRBD1 (6 bases). The length of the CDR3 is 15 residues. The germline gives CDR1 MNHEY, CDR2 SMNVEV (reference sequence). The V end was cut by 4 bases, the J end by 1 base, with 11 bases between. The CDR3 region is CASSWGHSSYNEQFF. The CDR3 coding sequence is TGTGCCAGCAGTTGGGGACACTCTTCCTACAATGAGCAGTTCTTC.

This rearrangement joins TRBV7-6 to TRBJ2-3; TRBD1 aligns across 8 bases. V dropped 5 bases and J dropped 0; count of bases not matched to a gene: 7. CDR3 size: 16 residues. In germline, CDR1 is SGHVS, CDR2 FNYEAQ. Here the CDR3 reads CASSQTDRGSTDTQYF. Here the CDR3 DNA reads TGTGCCAGCAGCCAAACCGACAGGGGTAGCACAGATACGCAGTATTTT.

In this sample, this clonotype turned up a few times. The chain employs TRBV19 and TRBJ2-3, with TRBD2 as a possible D gene (7 bases). The CDR3 sequence is 17 residues long. The germline V gene has CDR1 LNHDA and CDR2 SQIVND (reference sequence). Deletions cut 10 bases from V and 0 bases from J, with 23 bases between. The chain's CDR3 is CAKGERETSASTDTQYF. CDR3 nucleotide sequence: TGTGCCAAGGGGGAGCGGGAAACCTCGGCCAGCACAGATACGCAGTATTTT.

A few counts support this clonotype. V is TRBV27 and J is TRBJ2-3; 11 nucleotides line up with TRBD1. CDR3 length: 17 residues. Trimming cost V 4 bases and J 4 bases; bases outside gene matches: 10. CDR1 and CDR2 (germline): MNHEY, SMNVEV (reference sequence). The CDR3 DNA follows: TGTGCCAGCAGTTCATACCGGGACAGGGGGGTGGCAGATACGCAGTATTTT. Its translation is CASSSYRDRGVADTQYF.

The chain combines TRBV12-3 or TRBV12-4 with TRBJ1-6; D is perhaps TRBD1 (5 bases). V was pared by 5 bases and J by 0 bases, with 14 bases between. The length of the CDR3 is 17 residues. The CDR3 bases are TGTGCCAGCAGTCCCCCGGGGACCAGCTCCTATAATTCACCCCTCCACTTT. Translation: CASSPPGTSSYNSPLHF.

The chain couples TRBV6-1 to TRBJ1-4; 7 bases match TRBD1. The CDR3 contains 15 residues. V dropped 7 bases and J dropped 8; count of bases not matched to a gene: 13. Germline CDR1 reads MNHNS; CDR2 reads SASEGT. This CDR3 reads CASTARGQRGEKLFF. The CDR3 coding sequence is TGTGCCAGCACCGCGAGGGGACAGAGAGGAGAAAAACTGTTTTTT.